Below, 13 T cell receptor beta chains from the same sample are listed, as sequenced in a study of T-cell memory formation after mild COVID-19. TCRdb passed the 5' RACE reads through MiXCR, listing each CDR3 protein once. The repertoire holds about 440,000 distinct CDR3 sequences, with around 20% as singletons. Sequenced input: PBMCs or a T cell subset sorted from them (not recorded which). All receptors derive from an adult woman who had mild COVID-19 (a few samples of this study predate the infection). Cell type and time point are not known.

The chain uses TRBV5-6 and TRBJ2-3, with D possibly being TRBD1 or TRBD2 (6 bases each). Trimming took off 3 bases at V and 7 bases at J, with 15 bases between the two ends. This CDR3 comprises 14 residues. Germline values: CDR1 SGHDT, CDR2 YYEEEE. As DNA, the CDR3 is TGTGCCAGCAGCTCGGGGGCGAGCGGGTATACGCAGTATTTT. Amino acids: CASSSGASGYTQYF.

J is TRBJ1-2 and V is TRBV19; D is possibly TRBD1 (5 bases). CDR1 and CDR2 (germline): LNHDA, SQIVND (reference sequence). Trimming left V 3 bases short and J 6 bases short, with 8 bases between. The CDR3 contains 12 residues. This CDR3 is CASSMGQDGYTF. The CDR3, as DNA: TGTGCCAGTAGTATGGGGCAGGATGGCTACACCTTC.

The chain recombines TRBV7-9 with TRBJ2-1; D remains unclear. The CDR3 spans 12 residues. In germline, CDR1 is SEHNR, CDR2 FQNEAQ (reference sequence). Trimming took 2 bases from V and 12 from J, leaving 11 bases between them. CDR3 DNA sequence: TGTGCCAGCAGCTTAACCAAAGTTGGGCAGTTCTTC. It translates to CASSLTKVGQFF.

The chain has TRBV20-1 and TRBJ2-7; D is unclear. CDR1 and CDR2 (germline): DFQATT, SNEGSKA (reference sequence). The ends were cut back, 5 bases at V and 7 bases at J, with 12 bases in the middle. The length of the CDR3 is 11 residues. CDR3 in amino acids: CSASRVEEQYF. The CDR3 DNA follows: TGCAGTGCTTCCCGGGTGGAAGAGCAGTACTTC.

This clonotype was picked up a small number of times. This sequence joins TRBV5-5 and TRBJ2-3; TRBD1 agrees at 8 bases. Trimming at V came to 5 bases and at J to 4 bases, leaving 18 bases not matched to a gene. CDR3 size: 18 residues. The germline V gene has CDR1 SGHKS and CDR2 YYEKEE (reference sequence). The CDR3 DNA sequence: TGTGCCAGCAGACGAGGGGCAGGGGGCGACTCTCGCGCAGATACGCAGTATTTT. It encodes CASRRGAGGDSRADTQYF.

V gene TRBV7-2 combines with J gene TRBJ1-1; 8 bases map to TRBD1. The CDR3 runs 17 residues. Losses at the gene ends were 4 bases for V and 5 bases for J; bases not matched to a gene: 15. Per the germline V gene, CDR1 is SGHTA and CDR2 is FQGNSA. As DNA, the CDR3 is TGTGCCAGCAGCTCACGAGACAGGGGCATGTGGGGTACTGAAGCTTTCTTT. It yields the protein CASSSRDRGMWGTEAFF.

The gene calls are TRBV28 and TRBJ2-7, with D unresolved. Trimming pared 3 bases from V and 7 bases from J, leaving 10 bases between. Looked up from germline, CDR1 is MDHEN and CDR2 is SYDVKM. The CDR3 sequence is 12 residues long. CDR3 loop: CASSLWGWEQYF. The CDR3 nucleotides are TGTGCCAGCAGTTTGTGGGGTTGGGAGCAGTACTTC.

Points on this clonotype: This may stem from a read error, because a much larger clone lies one nucleotide away. CDR3 region: CASSLGGQTTGELFF. The CDR3 nucleotides are TGTGCCAGCAGCTTAGGGGGACAGACCACCGGGGAGCTGTTTTTT. V and J are TRBV7-2 and TRBJ2-2; 7 bases are shared with TRBD1. Germline V gene lookup returns CDR1 SGHTA and CDR2 FQGNSA. J lost 4 bases, V lost 1 base, and 3 bases had no gene match. CDR3 length equals 15 residues.

This chain connects TRBV15 to TRBJ2-2; tentatively, D is TRBD2 (5 bases). CDR1 and CDR2 from the germline V gene are LNHNV and YYDKDF (reference sequence). The CDR3 covers 13 residues. The V end lost 3 bases, the J end lost 6 bases, and 8 bases lay between the germline ends. CDR3 protein: CATSSGLPGELFF. In DNA form, the CDR3 reads TGTGCCACCAGCAGCGGACTCCCCGGGGAGCTGTTTTTT.

The rearrangement joins TRBV4-1 to TRBJ1-2, with TRBD1 matching 7 bases. V trimming: 0 bases; J trimming: 4 bases; junction bases outside the gene matches: 5. Germline V CDR1 and CDR2: MGHRA, YSYEKL. The CDR3 has 15 amino acids. The CDR3 region is CASSQEGTDIYGYTF. The CDR3 DNA is TGCGCCAGCAGCCAAGAGGGGACAGACATCTATGGCTACACCTTC.

This clonotype turned up a few times. The chain combines TRBV20-1 with TRBJ2-7; unclear D gene. Germline V CDR1 and CDR2: DFQATT, SNEGSKA (reference sequence). V lost 1 base to trimming and J lost 2 bases, with 9 bases between them. The CDR3 has 13 amino acids. CDR3 in DNA: TGCAGTGCTAGAGCCGGCGATCCCTACGAGCAGTACTTC. This sequence encodes CSARAGDPYEQYF.

This chain uses TRBV29-1 with TRBJ2-3; TRBD2 aligns across 8 bases. The CDR3 covers 15 residues. The germline V gene has CDR1 SQVTM and CDR2 ANQGSEA. Trimming cost V 1 base and J 3 bases; bases outside gene matches: 6. CDR3: CSVEGAGAWTDTQYF. In nucleotides, the CDR3 is TGCAGCGTTGAAGGAGCGGGGGCTTGGACAGATACGCAGTATTTT.

A few counts support this clonotype. This chain joins TRBV24-1 and TRBJ1-5; D unresolved. The V end lost 2 bases, the J end lost 0 bases, and 7 bases lay between the germline ends. Germline V gene sequence: CDR1 KGHDR, CDR2 SFDVKD. The CDR3 spans 15 residues. CDR3 residues: CATSDSGLSNQPQHF. Written as DNA, the CDR3 is TGTGCCACCAGTGATTCCGGGCTTAGCAATCAGCCCCAGCATTTT.